Sequencing of this TCR beta chain was carried out in a study of tumor-infiltrating lymphocytes in primary liver carcinoma (dated by TCRdb to 2016 to 2017). Looking at the study overall: Hepatocellular carcinoma (four) or combined HCC and intrahepatic cholangiocarcinoma (one) was present in the five patients, who were three men and two women aged 30 to 69 years. Agilent mRNA microarray profiling was performed on the roughly 25 tumor region samples to relate TCRbeta repertoire diversity to the local molecular phenotype. The study combined TCRbeta repertoire sequencing, expression microarrays and whole-exome sequencing across five regions of each liver tumor, with adjacent normal tissue and blood. A total of approximately 35 specimens from 5 patients underwent TCRbeta repertoire sequencing, comprising around 25 tumor regions, 5 adjacent noncancerous liver tissues and 5 peripheral blood samples. Reproducibility between technical replicate repertoires was high, with correlation coefficients above 0.95 and mean shared-clone rates approximately 0.91. Tumors of the five patients were stage T1-T3 N0M0 with maximum diameters of roughly 4 to 10 cm. Each sample produced roughly 3.65 to 7.5 million productive TCRbeta reads, and read depth showed no significant difference between tissue types.

TCRbeta-specific cDNA was reverse-transcribed from approximately 500 ng total RNA using a constant-region primer and ProtoScript II reverse transcriptase. Three nested multiplex PCR rounds, following a slightly modified ARM-PCR procedure, were used to build the TCRbeta libraries. Each of the first two PCR rounds ran for about 10 cycles and used multiplex TRBV1-TRBV30 forward primers together with a Cbeta reverse primer. Sample barcodes and Illumina adapters were added in a final 25-cycle PCR using Deep VentR polymerase. Before sequencing, amplicons of 200-500 bp were purified from gel using a QIAquick gel extraction kit. An Illumina HiSeq 2500 was used to sequence the TCRbeta amplicons, generating 250-bp paired-end reads. The source study handled its data this way. Reads were quality-trimmed with Trimmomatic v0.33, and paired reads were merged with FLASH v1.2.11 to recover full CDR3 sequences. MiGEC v1.2.1b assigned V, D and J germline segments to the rearranged TCRbeta sequences. Clonotype statistics and Shannon-Wiener diversity indices were computed with VDJtools v1.0.0. Except for diversity analysis, only the 250 most abundant clonotypes of each sample were used in subsequent analyses to reduce sampling bias. TCRdb reprocessed the public reads (quality trimming at Q25 with fastp, clone calling with MiXCR) and kept in-frame beta chains. Rows are combined by CDR3 protein, so each entry shows the most common genes and DNA. TCRdb, not the authors, supplied the V and J calls. Within this sample are roughly 120,000 distinct CDR3 sequences, with 64% of them counted one time only. The ten largest clones add up to 8.4% of the sample.

The full study reports these points: Since the samples were bulk and unsorted, there was no way to compare CD4+ and CD8+ T cell repertoires. Only the TCR beta chain was sequenced, which likely underestimates true repertoire diversity because unpaired alpha chains were not captured. Consistent with antigen-driven expansion, pairs of tumor regions showed higher repertoire overlap (mean around 36%) than either tumor-adjacent pairs (approximately 17%) or tumor-blood pairs (approximately 15%). Only four or five patients were included in the study, and the authors note that the findings should be validated in a larger study. Only roughly 7-25% of top clones appeared in all five regions of a tumor, which suggests that tumor-infiltrating T cells are spatially heterogeneous. A significantly larger repertoire fraction was made up by the top 250 clones in tumors than in blood (p = 0.039).

This clonotype was recorded at least ten times. What this receptor recognizes is not known. This may be a read error: a much more frequent sequence differs by one nucleotide. Without any cell sorting, total RNA and DNA were co-extracted from roughly 20-30 mg of bulk tissue using the AllPrep DNA/RNA mini kit. A handful of patients with histopathologically diagnosed primary liver carcinoma underwent surgical resection in China between 2015 and March 2016. Chronic HBV infection was present in the patients, and the patients were treatment-naive at sampling. Each tumor was sampled at five spatially separated regions: the superior, inferior, left-lateral and right-lateral poles and the tumor centre. Histological examination found more than 80% viable tumor cells in every tumor sample. Fresh tumor and adjacent tissue pieces were bisected; one half was stored in RNAlater at -80°C, the other sent for histology.

Based on the germline V gene, the CDR1 and CDR2 sequences are SGHAT and FQNNGV. The CDR3 spans 16 residues, from the cysteine through the phenylalanine. Only CDR3 DNA is held: 48 bases, read in frame from base 1. The sequenced sample consisted of liver tumor tissue from sampling region 3. The intended sense of this specimen's cell subset or site label: tumor region T3, left-lateral pole. The origin of this receptor is an older woman with primary liver carcinoma and hepatitis B virus infection. The sequence links TRBV11-2 to TRBJ2-1, with 11 middle bases fitting TRBD2. Here the CDR3 is given as CASSLNSGRVDNEQLF. The bases are TGTGCCAGCAGCTTAAATAGCGGGAGGGTTGACAATGAGCAGCTCTTC.